Below are 27 T cell receptor beta chains sequenced from a single sample in a study of blood T cells in healthy people across ages. Together with a sample-barcoded 5' primer, a J-beta primer mix was included in a second PCR lasting about 7 to 11 cycles. TCRdb re-called the 5' RACE reads with MiXCR, one entry per CDR3 protein. The data show hundreds of thousands of distinct CDR3 sequences, 20% to 25% seen once. Sequenced material: blood. Every receptor here comes from a man aged 70-80 years in good health.

This clonotype was picked up a small number of times. The V call is TRBV10-3, the J call TRBJ1-1; D gene uncertain. This CDR3 spans 15 amino acids. The V and J ends lost 3 bases and 5 bases respectively, with 16 bases between them. Germline V gene lookup returns CDR1 ENHRY and CDR2 SYGVKD. CDR3: CAISERAEVGTEAFF. For the CDR3, the DNA is TGTGCCATCAGTGAAAGGGCAGAAGTGGGTACTGAAGCTTTCTTT.

The sample holds a few counts of this clonotype. The rearrangement links TRBV24-1 to TRBJ2-1; D is tentatively TRBD1 or TRBD2 (6 bases each). This CDR3 has 16 residues. CDR1 and CDR2 (germline): KGHDR, SFDVKD. Trimming removed 1 base at V and 5 bases at J, with 14 bases between. CDR3: CATSDFKGGRHNEQFF. The DNA for the CDR3 is TGTGCCACCAGTGATTTTAAAGGGGGGAGACACAATGAGCAGTTCTTC.

A few counts support this clonotype. The chain joins TRBV20-1 to TRBJ1-1, with 9 nucleotides matching TRBD1. The CDR3 is 15 amino acids. V was clipped by 0 bases and J by 3 bases; unmatched bases: 5. Germline V gene sequence: CDR1 DFQATT, CDR2 SNEGSKA (reference sequence). CDR3 protein: CSAREGTGIDTEAFF. The DNA for the CDR3 is TGCAGTGCTAGAGAAGGGACAGGGATTGACACTGAAGCTTTCTTT.

This clonotype has just a few counts. The V gene is TRBV18, the J gene TRBJ1-3; 7 nucleotides line up with TRBD1. CDR3 length: 16 residues. Looked up from germline, CDR1 is KGHSH and CDR2 is LQKENI. V trimming: 5 bases; J trimming: 0 bases; junction bases outside the gene matches: 7. CDR3 sequence reads: CASSTLDRDSGNTIYF. The CDR3 DNA follows: TGTGCCAGCTCAACCCTAGACAGGGACTCTGGAAACACCATATATTTT.

This clonotype turned up a few times. The chain joins TRBV7-9 to TRBJ2-3; D is possibly TRBD2 (6 bases). Germline V CDR1 and CDR2: SEHNR, FQNEAQ (reference sequence). V lost 3 bases, J lost 6 bases, and 13 bases lay in between. This CDR3 is built from 14 residues. In DNA form, the CDR3 reads TGTGCCAGCAGCTTGGGTAGCGGTCAGGATACGCAGTATTTT. This encodes CASSLGSGQDTQYF.

This clonotype was detected only a few times. One junction end does not reproduce the germline sequence, and a read error may be involved. The rearrangement links TRBV5-1 to TRBJ2-3; a weak D match, TRBD2 (5 bases). Germline CDR1 and CDR2: SGHRS and YFSETQ. The CDR3 runs to 15 residues. CDR3 loop: CTSSLEVRDTDTQYF. The CDR3, as DNA: TGCACCAGCAGCTTGGAGGTCAGAGACACAGATACGCAGTATTTT.

The rearrangement links TRBV9 to TRBJ1-1, with D unclear. Per the germline V gene, CDR1 is SGDLS and CDR2 is YYNGEE. Trimming cost V 3 bases and J 5 bases, with 11 bases left between them. The CDR3 runs to 13 residues. CDR3 protein: CASSAVLGTEAFF. In DNA, the CDR3 is TGTGCCAGCAGCGCGGTTTTGGGGACTGAAGCTTTCTTT.

The J gene is TRBJ1-4, the V gene TRBV11-2; possible D gene TRBD1, 5 bases. Per germline, CDR1 SGHAT and CDR2 FQNNGV. The CDR3 contains 15 residues. V was cut by 1 base and J by 5 bases, with 11 bases left in between. The CDR3 DNA reads as TGTGCCAGCAGCTTAGTAACAGGAGAAAATGAAAAACTGTTTTTT. Protein product: CASSLVTGENEKLFF.

The chain carries TRBV20-1 and TRBJ1-2, with unresolved D. Trimming shortened V by 1 base and J by 5 bases, and 11 bases separated the two germline ends. The CDR3 loop spans 13 amino acids. Germline-derived CDR1 and CDR2 are DFQATT and SNEGSKA (reference sequence). CDR3 nucleotides: TGCAGTGCTAGAGCGGACCGAGGGTATGGCTACACCTTC. It is translated as CSARADRGYGYTF.

Turning to this clonotype: Mismatch with germline at one junction end may stem from a read error. J is TRBJ2-1 and V is TRBV7-2; 9 bases are shared with TRBD1. The germline V gene encodes CDR1 SGHTA and CDR2 FQGNSA. The CDR3 covers 15 residues. For the CDR3, the DNA is TGTGCCAACAGCTCGACAGGGACAGGGAAGGGTGAGCAGTTCTTC. It specifies CANSSTGTGKGEQFF.

V usage is TRBV5-6 and J usage is TRBJ2-4, with D possibly being TRBD1 (6 bases). The CDR3 runs 15 residues. Between the trimmed V and J ends, which lost 1 base and 0 bases, there was a span of 8 bases. CDR1 and CDR2 from the germline V gene are SGHDT and YYEEEE. The CDR3 here is CASSLTDRAKNIQYF. The CDR3 bases are TGTGCCAGCAGCTTGACGGACAGAGCCAAAAACATTCAGTACTTC.

The chain couples TRBV28 to TRBJ1-5; D is undetermined. This CDR3 region has 15 residues. The V gene's germline CDR1 is MDHEN and CDR2 SYDVKM. Trimming shortened V by 8 bases and J by 4 bases, and 18 bases separated the two germline ends. The CDR3 DNA reads TGTGCCAGCTCGATGGGCGATGTAGCAAATCAGCCCCAGCATTTT. Encoded protein: CASSMGDVANQPQHF.

V and J are TRBV5-6 and TRBJ2-1; a possible D gene is TRBD2 (6 bases). This CDR3 spans 15 amino acids. In germline, CDR1 is SGHDT, CDR2 YYEEEE. V was trimmed by 3 bases and J by 4 bases, leaving 14 bases between them. In DNA form, the CDR3 reads TGTGCCAGCAGCTCCCTGGGGGGAGTGTACAATGAGCAGTTCTTC. Protein: CASSSLGGVYNEQFF.

This clonotype showed up just a few times. The chain employs TRBV10-1 and TRBJ2-5; D is unresolved. The J call may be mistaken, given a closer DNA end match to TRBJ2-1. This CDR3 is built from 13 residues. CDR1 WNHNN and CDR2 SYGVQD come from the germline V gene (reference sequence). CDR3 DNA: TGCGCCAGCAGTGAGTCTGGGCAGAATGAGCAGTTCTTC. Translated, it gives CASSESGQNEQFF.

This rearrangement joins TRBV4-3 to TRBJ1-2; D perhaps matches TRBD1 (5 bases). The CDR3 contains 17 residues. V was trimmed by 1 base and J by 5 bases, leaving 20 bases between them. CDR1 and CDR2 (germline): LGHNA, YSLEER. CDR3 sequence: CASSQGGAGVLRYGYTF. The CDR3 DNA is TGCGCCAGCAGCCAAGGGGGAGCGGGGGTGCTTAGATATGGCTACACCTTC.

This clonotype was counted ten times or more. The chain uses TRBV12-3 or TRBV12-4 and TRBJ1-1; a weak D match, TRBD1 (5 bases). This CDR3 is 19 amino acids long. Trimming shortened V by 2 bases and J by 4 bases, and 26 bases separated the two germline ends. The CDR3 here is CASSLIGWSTGHSGTEAFF. The CDR3, as DNA: TGTGCCAGCAGTTTAATTGGTTGGTCAACCGGACATTCGGGCACTGAAGCTTTCTTT.

The chain carries TRBV7-9 and TRBJ2-3, with TRBD1 matching 9 bases. From germline, CDR1 is SEHNR and CDR2 FQNEAQ (reference sequence). The CDR3 is 14 residues long. The V segment lost 5 bases and the J segment 4 bases; nucleotides outside the gene matches: 4. The CDR3 DNA follows: TGTGCCAGCAGCATCAGACAGGGGGCAGATACGCAGTATTTT. Translating gives CASSIRQGADTQYF.

This clonotype showed up just once. The rearrangement links TRBV5-1 to TRBJ1-1; D unresolved. The germline CDR1 and CDR2 sequences are SGHRS and YFSETQ. The CDR3 extends over 15 amino acids. V was shortened by 0 bases and J by 5 bases, with 14 bases between the two germline ends. The CDR3 coding sequence is TGCGCCAGCAGCTTGGGGAGTTCCGCCGGGACTGAAGCTTTCTTT. It translates to CASSLGSSAGTEAFF.

This chain joins TRBV5-1 and TRBJ1-1, with unresolved D. The CDR3 is made up of 13 amino acids. CDR1 and CDR2 from the germline V gene are SGHRS and YFSETQ. V was shortened by 0 bases and J by 3 bases, with 6 bases between the two germline ends. The chain's CDR3 is CASSLELDTEAFF. Written as DNA, the CDR3 is TGCGCCAGCAGCTTGGAGTTGGACACTGAAGCTTTCTTT.

The V call is TRBV6-5, the J call TRBJ2-5; possibly TRBD2 for D (5 bases). The closer fit of TRBJ2-1 to the DNA end suggests the J call may be wrong. The CDR3 spans 17 residues. Germline assignment: CDR1 MNHEY and CDR2 SVGAGI. The CDR3 DNA follows: TGTGCCAGCAGTTATCAGAAAGTAGGACTTACCCTGGATGAGCAGTTCTTC. It yields the protein CASSYQKVGLTLDEQFF.

This clonotype came up a few times. This chain uses TRBV6-1 with TRBJ1-1; D unclear. Trimming removed 0 bases from V and 6 bases from J, with 11 bases in between. CDR3 size: 14 residues. The germline V gene encodes CDR1 MNHNS and CDR2 SASEGT. CDR3 protein: CASSEAGPRAEAFF. Here the CDR3 DNA reads TGTGCCAGCAGTGAAGCTGGCCCTCGGGCTGAAGCTTTCTTT.

This clonotype has a handful of counts. The chain carries TRBV10-3 and TRBJ1-5; TRBD1 agrees at 9 bases. The CDR3 runs to 16 residues. Germline V gene sequence: CDR1 ENHRY, CDR2 SYGVKD. The ends lost 3 bases at V and 6 bases at J; junction bases unmatched: 9. CDR3 region: CAISESQQGAAQPQHF. For the CDR3, the DNA is TGTGCCATCAGTGAATCCCAACAGGGGGCCGCTCAGCCCCAGCATTTT.

The V call is TRBV5-1, the J call TRBJ1-4; 11 bases are shared with TRBD1. The germline V gene has CDR1 SGHRS and CDR2 YFSETQ. The CDR3 has 15 amino acids. V was clipped by 4 bases and J by 4 bases; unmatched bases: 3. The CDR3 is CASSIGTGGNEKLFF. CDR3 in DNA: TGCGCCAGCAGCATAGGGACAGGGGGTAATGAAAAACTGTTTTTT.

This clonotype appeared many times. The genes are TRBV6-2 or TRBV6-3 and TRBJ2-3, with no clear D. Per germline, CDR1 MNHEY and CDR2 SVGEGT. V lost 10 bases and J lost 3, with 11 bases in between. This CDR3 spans 12 amino acids. The CDR3 nucleotides are TGTGCCACGGAACCAGCTACAGATACGCAGTATTTT. Protein product: CATEPATDTQYF.

The gene calls are TRBV6-5 and TRBJ2-5; D might be TRBD1 (5 bases). The tail of the sequence fits TRBJ2-1 better, so the J call may be wrong. From germline, CDR1 is MNHEY and CDR2 SVGAGI. This CDR3 comprises 13 residues. This CDR3 reads CASSYTWGGEQFF. The DNA for the CDR3 is TGTGCCAGCAGTTACACTTGGGGCGGTGAGCAGTTCTTC.

In its sample, this clonotype was seen a few times. The chain has TRBV6-1 and TRBJ1-1, with D unclear. V shed 6 bases and J shed 1 base, with 9 bases lying between them. Germline-derived CDR1 and CDR2 are MNHNS and SASEGT. The CDR3 is made up of 13 amino acids. CDR3 DNA: TGTGCCAGCAGCCCTATGAGGAACACTGAAGCTTTCTTT. Its protein product is CASSPMRNTEAFF.

The chain recombines TRBV12-3 or TRBV12-4 with TRBJ2-1; D may correspond to TRBD1 or TRBD2 (5 bases each). The better agreement between TRBJ2-7 and the DNA end casts doubt on the J call. The CDR3 consists of 14 residues. The CDR3 protein is CASSLLWGRSEQYF. CDR3 nucleotides: TGTGCCAGCAGTTTACTCTGGGGACGGAGTGAGCAGTACTTC.